This T cell receptor beta chain is from a study of blood T cell repertoires in COVID-19. Looking at the study overall: Material from acute and convalescent COVID-19 was sourced from the United States, Italy and Spain. In each case, the material was cDNA or gDNA derived from T cells, B-cell-depleted T cells, or PBMCs.

CDR3 length equals 14 residues. J gave up 9 bases and V 0 bases, and 7 bases lay outside the gene matches. The germline V gene encodes CDR1 LGHDT and CDR2 YNNKEL (reference sequence). In the study's own analysis: Nucleated cell counts were estimated from reference gene primer amplification. Sequencing used immunoSEQ multiplex PCR; TCRdb keeps in-frame clones, though not all of them. V, J and clone size are those of that table, while D and trimming were read from the DNA. This sample has 390,000 or so clones; more than 75% occur once, and the top ten carry roughly 10%. A Seattle source enrolled patients during active infection and followed them longitudinally.

This clonotype originated in a woman in her 30s with COVID-19, enrolled during active disease. Sample: peripheral blood. The chain uses TRBV3-1 (or the pseudogene TRBV3-2) and TRBJ2-5, with 7 bases fitting TRBD1. CDR3 in amino acids: CASSQDWGQLAQYF. The CDR3 region has the DNA TGTGCCAGCAGCCAAGATTGGGGACAGTTGGCCCAGTACTTC.